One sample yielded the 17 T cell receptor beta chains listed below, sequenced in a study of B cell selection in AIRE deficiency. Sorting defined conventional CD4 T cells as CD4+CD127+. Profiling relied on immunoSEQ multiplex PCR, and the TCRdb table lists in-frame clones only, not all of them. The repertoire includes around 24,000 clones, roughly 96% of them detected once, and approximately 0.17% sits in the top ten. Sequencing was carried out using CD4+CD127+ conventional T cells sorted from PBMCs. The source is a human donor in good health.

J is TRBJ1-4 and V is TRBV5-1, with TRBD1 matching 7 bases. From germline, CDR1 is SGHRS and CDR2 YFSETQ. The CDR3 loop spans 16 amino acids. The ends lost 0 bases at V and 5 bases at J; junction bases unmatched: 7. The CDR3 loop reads CASSLVFRDRNEKLFF. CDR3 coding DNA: TGCGCCAGCAGCTTGGTATTCAGGGACAGAAATGAAAAACTGTTTTTT.

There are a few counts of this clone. The CDR3 region is CASRVDRASYGYTF. In nucleotides, the CDR3 is TGTGCCAGCAGGGTTGACAGGGCCAGCTATGGCTACACCTTC. V usage is TRBV2 and J usage is TRBJ1-2, with 7 bases identical to TRBD1. Germline values: CDR1 SNHLY, CDR2 FYNNEI. CDR3 size: 14 residues. The V and J ends lost 6 bases and 4 bases, in that order; junction bases with no gene match: 8.

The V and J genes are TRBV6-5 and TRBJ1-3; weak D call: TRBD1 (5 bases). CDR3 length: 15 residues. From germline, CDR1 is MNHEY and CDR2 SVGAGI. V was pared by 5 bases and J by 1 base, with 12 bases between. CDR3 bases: TGTGCCAGCAGTCGGGGGGGGGAATCTGGAAACACCATATATTTT. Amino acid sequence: CASSRGGESGNTIYF.

DNA of the CDR3: TGTGCCAGCAGTCTTGGCCATGGGGATACGCAGTATTTT. Translating it yields CASSLGHGDTQYF. This chain links TRBV5-5 with TRBJ2-3, with D unresolved. The germline V and J ends were trimmed by 5 bases and 6 bases, with 13 bases remaining between them. Germline-derived CDR1 and CDR2 are SGHKS and YYEKEE (reference sequence). This CDR3 has 13 residues. The full variable domain, rest sourced from reference TRBV5-5 and TRBJ2-3, is DAGVTQSPTHLIKTRGQQVTLRCSPISGHKSVSWYQQVLGQGPQFIFQYYEKEERGRGNFPDRFSARQFPNYSSELNVNALLLGDSALYLCASSLGHGDTQYFGPGTRLTVL.

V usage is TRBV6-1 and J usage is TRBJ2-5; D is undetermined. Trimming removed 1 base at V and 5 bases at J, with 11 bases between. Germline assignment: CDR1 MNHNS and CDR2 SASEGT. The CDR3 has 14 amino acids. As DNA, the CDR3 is TGTGCCAGCAGTGAAGGCAGGCTGGGTGAGACCCAGTACTTC. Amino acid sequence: CASSEGRLGETQYF.

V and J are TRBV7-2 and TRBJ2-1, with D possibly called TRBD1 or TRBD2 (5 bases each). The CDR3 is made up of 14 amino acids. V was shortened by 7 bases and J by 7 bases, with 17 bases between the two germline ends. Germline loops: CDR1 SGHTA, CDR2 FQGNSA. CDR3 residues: CASTLEGSRNEQFF. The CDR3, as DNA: TGTGCCAGCACCCTCGAGGGGTCGCGAAATGAGCAGTTCTTC. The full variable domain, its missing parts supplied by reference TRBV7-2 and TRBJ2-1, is GAGVSQSPSNKVTEKGKDVELRCDPISGHTALYWYRQSLGQGLEFLIYFQGNSAPDKSGLPSDRFSAERTGGSVSTLTIQRTQQEDSAVYLCASTLEGSRNEQFFGPGTRLTVL.

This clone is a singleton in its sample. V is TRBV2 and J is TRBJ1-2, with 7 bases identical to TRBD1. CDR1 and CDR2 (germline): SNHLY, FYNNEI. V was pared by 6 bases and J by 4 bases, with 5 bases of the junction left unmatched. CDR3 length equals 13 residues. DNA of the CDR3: TGTGCCAGCAGAGAGGGGGCCCTCTATGGCTACACCTTC. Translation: CASREGALYGYTF.

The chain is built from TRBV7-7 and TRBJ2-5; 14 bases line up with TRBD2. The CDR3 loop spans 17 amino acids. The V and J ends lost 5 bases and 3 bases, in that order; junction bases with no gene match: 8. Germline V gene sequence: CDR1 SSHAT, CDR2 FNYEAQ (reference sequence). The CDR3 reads CASSLSWGLAGEETQYF. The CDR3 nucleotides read TGTGCCAGCAGCCTCTCATGGGGACTAGCGGGGGAAGAGACCCAGTACTTC.

In DNA form, the CDR3 reads TGTGCCAGCAGCGTAGCTACCCCAGATACGCAGTATTTT. Its translation: CASSVATPDTQYF. J is TRBJ2-3 and V is TRBV9; D remains unclear. Germline V CDR1 and CDR2: SGDLS, YYNGEE. V was trimmed by 0 bases and J by 4 bases, leaving 6 bases between them. The CDR3 covers 13 residues. Drawing the rest from reference TRBV9 and TRBJ2-3, the complete variable domain is DSGVTQTPKHLITATGQRVTLRCSPRSGDLSVYWYQQSLDQGLQFLIQYYNGEERAKGNILERFSAQQFPDLHSELNLSSLELGDSALYFCASSVATPDTQYFGPGTRLTVL.

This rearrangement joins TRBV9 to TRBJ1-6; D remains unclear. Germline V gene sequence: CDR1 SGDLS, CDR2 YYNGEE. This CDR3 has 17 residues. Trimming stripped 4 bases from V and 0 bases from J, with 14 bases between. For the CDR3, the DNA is TGTGCCAGCAGCCCCGACCCGTTGAGCTCCTATAATTCACCCCTCCACTTT. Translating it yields CASSPDPLSSYNSPLHF. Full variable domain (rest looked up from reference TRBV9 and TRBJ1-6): DSGVTQTPKHLITATGQRVTLRCSPRSGDLSVYWYQQSLDQGLQFLIQYYNGEERAKGNILERFSAQQFPDLHSELNLSSLELGDSALYFCASSPDPLSSYNSPLHFGNGTRLTVT.

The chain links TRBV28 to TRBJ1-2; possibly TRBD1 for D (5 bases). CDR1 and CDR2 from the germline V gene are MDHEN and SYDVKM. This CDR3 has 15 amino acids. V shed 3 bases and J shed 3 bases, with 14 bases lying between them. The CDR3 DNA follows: TGTGCCAGCAGTTTCGGGGGGGTTCGGGACTATGGCTACACCTTC. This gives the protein CASSFGGVRDYGYTF.

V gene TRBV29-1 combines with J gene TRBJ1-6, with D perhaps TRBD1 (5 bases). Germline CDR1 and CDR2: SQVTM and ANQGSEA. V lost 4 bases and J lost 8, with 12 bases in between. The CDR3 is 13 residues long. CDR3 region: CSVGLGPYSPLHF. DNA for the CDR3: TGCAGCGTTGGACTGGGGCCTTATTCACCCCTCCACTTT.

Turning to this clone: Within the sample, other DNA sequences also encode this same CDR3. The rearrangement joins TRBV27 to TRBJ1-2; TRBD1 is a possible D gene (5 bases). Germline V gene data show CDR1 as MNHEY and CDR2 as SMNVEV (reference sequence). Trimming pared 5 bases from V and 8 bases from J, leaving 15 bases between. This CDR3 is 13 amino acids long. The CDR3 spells CASSGGARYGYTF. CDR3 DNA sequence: TGTGCCAGCAGTGGAGGGGCTCGTTACGGCTACACCTTC.

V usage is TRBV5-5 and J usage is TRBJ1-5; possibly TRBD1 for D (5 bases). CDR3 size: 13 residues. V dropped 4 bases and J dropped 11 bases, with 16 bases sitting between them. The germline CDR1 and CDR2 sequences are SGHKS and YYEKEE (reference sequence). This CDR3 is CASSLQAGFAQHF. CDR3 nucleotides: TGTGCCAGCAGCCTACAGGCGGGTTTCGCCCAGCATTTT.

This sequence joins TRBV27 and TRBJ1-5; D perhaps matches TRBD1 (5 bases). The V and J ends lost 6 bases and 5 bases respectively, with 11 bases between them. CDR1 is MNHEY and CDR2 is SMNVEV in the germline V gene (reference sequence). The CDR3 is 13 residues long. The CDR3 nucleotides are TGTGCCAGCAGACCAGGGACCTATCAGCCCCAGCATTTT. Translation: CASRPGTYQPQHF.

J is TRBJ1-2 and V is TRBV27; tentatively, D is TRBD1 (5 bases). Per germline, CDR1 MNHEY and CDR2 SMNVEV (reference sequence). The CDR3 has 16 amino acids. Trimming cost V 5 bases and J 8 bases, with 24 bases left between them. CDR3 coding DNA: TGTGCCAGCAGTCCCATTATGTTGGGGGTTCTTTGGGGCTACACCTTC. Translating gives CASSPIMLGVLWGYTF.

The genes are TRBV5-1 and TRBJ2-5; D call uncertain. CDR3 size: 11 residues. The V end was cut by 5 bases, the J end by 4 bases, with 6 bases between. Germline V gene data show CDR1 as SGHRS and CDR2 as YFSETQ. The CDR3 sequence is CASRNGETQYF. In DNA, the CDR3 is TGCGCCAGCAGAAACGGAGAGACCCAGTACTTC. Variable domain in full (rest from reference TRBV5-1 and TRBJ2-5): KAGVTQTPRYLIKTRGQQVTLSCSPISGHRSVSWYQQTPGQGLQFLFEYFSETQRNKGNFPGRFSGRQFSNSRSEMNVSTLELGDSALYLCASRNGETQYFGPGTRLLVL.